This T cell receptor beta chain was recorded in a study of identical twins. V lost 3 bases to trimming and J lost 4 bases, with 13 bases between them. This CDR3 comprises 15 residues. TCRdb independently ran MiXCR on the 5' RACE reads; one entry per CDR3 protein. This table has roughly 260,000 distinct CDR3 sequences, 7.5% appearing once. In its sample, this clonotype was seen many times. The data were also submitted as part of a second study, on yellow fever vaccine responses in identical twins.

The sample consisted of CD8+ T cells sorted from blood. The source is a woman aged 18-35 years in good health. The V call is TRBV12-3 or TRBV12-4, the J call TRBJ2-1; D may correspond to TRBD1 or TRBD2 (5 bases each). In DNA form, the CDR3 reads TGTGCCAGCAGTTTGGGACGGGGAGCTTACAATGAGCAGTTCTTC. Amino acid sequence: CASSLGRGAYNEQFF.